The 30 T cell receptor beta chains presented below share a single source sample, sequenced in a study of blood T cell repertoires in COVID-19. Profiling relied on immunoSEQ multiplex PCR, and the TCRdb table lists in-frame clones only, not all of them. The sample carries approximately 270,000 clones, approximately 90% recorded once. The sequenced sample was peripheral blood. The receptors originated from a young man with acute or convalescent COVID-19.

The chain carries TRBV11-2 and TRBJ2-7, with 9 nucleotides matching TRBD2. Germline V lookup: CDR1 SGHAT, CDR2 FQNNGV. The trim removed 6 bases at V and 3 bases at J, leaving 6 bases unmatched. CDR3 length: 14 residues. CDR3 sequence: CASRFSGGLYEQYF. DNA of the CDR3: TGTGCCAGCAGATTTAGCGGGGGACTCTACGAGCAGTACTTC.

The V gene is TRBV27, the J gene TRBJ1-1; 7 positions agree with TRBD1. Germline assignment: CDR1 MNHEY and CDR2 SMNVEV (reference sequence). The CDR3 has 14 amino acids. After removal of 6 bases from V and 3 bases from J, the junction contained 7 bases not matched to a gene. The CDR3 sequence is CASSDRQGYTEAFF. The CDR3 coding sequence is TGTGCCAGCAGCGACCGACAGGGCTACACTGAAGCTTTCTTT.

V gene TRBV2 combines with J gene TRBJ1-4; 8 bases map to TRBD1. This CDR3 has 15 amino acids. Trimming cost V 3 bases and J 5 bases; bases outside gene matches: 5. Germline CDR1 SNHLY, CDR2 FYNNEI. CDR3 in DNA: TGTGCCAGCAGTGAGATCGGGACAGGAAATGAAAAACTGTTTTTT. Residues: CASSEIGTGNEKLFF.

The chain uses TRBV28 and TRBJ2-5, with 10 bases identical to TRBD1. This CDR3 has 15 amino acids. J was trimmed by 4 bases and V by 2 bases; bases with no gene match: 4. The germline gives CDR1 MDHEN, CDR2 SYDVKM. The CDR3 DNA reads TGTGCCAGCAGTTTAACGGGACAGGGGAGAGAGACCCAGTACTTC. Amino acid sequence: CASSLTGQGRETQYF.

Concerning this clone: The sample has other DNA sequences that encode this CDR3 too. V and J are TRBV27 and TRBJ1-2; 7 bases fit TRBD1. CDR1 MNHEY and CDR2 SMNVEV come from the germline V gene (reference sequence). The V gene end was trimmed by 4 bases and the J gene end by 5 bases; junction bases not matched to a gene: 7. The CDR3 covers 14 residues. CDR3 DNA sequence: TGTGCCAGCAGTTCACGACAGGGAAATTATGGCTACACCTTC. Its protein is CASSSRQGNYGYTF.

The chain couples TRBV7-9 to TRBJ1-1; D ambiguous. This CDR3 contains 12 residues. The V end was cut by 1 base, the J end by 11 bases, with 11 bases between. Germline V CDR1 and CDR2: SEHNR, FQNEAQ (reference sequence). The CDR3 here is CASSLESSVAFF. CDR3 coding DNA: TGTGCCAGCAGCTTAGAATCCAGTGTGGCTTTCTTT.

This chain uses TRBV5-1 with TRBJ1-5; 8 nucleotides agree with TRBD1. The V segment lost 3 bases and the J segment 7 bases; nucleotides outside the gene matches: 9. The CDR3 covers 15 residues. CDR1 is SGHRS and CDR2 is YFSETQ in the germline V gene. The CDR3 sequence is CASSSGQGLGQPQHF. The DNA of the CDR3 is TGCGCCAGCAGCTCCGGACAGGGCCTAGGCCAGCCCCAGCATTTT.

The rearrangement links TRBV24-1 to TRBJ1-5; no firm D call. Germline CDR1 is KGHDR and CDR2 is SFDVKD. CDR3 length equals 13 residues. The V end was cut by 0 bases, the J end by 9 bases, with 8 bases between. The CDR3: CATSDLRLWPQHF. CDR3 nucleotides: TGTGCCACCAGTGATTTGAGACTTTGGCCCCAGCATTTT.

This clone was observed a single time. The chain joins TRBV6-6 to TRBJ1-6; possible D gene TRBD1, 5 bases. Germline V gene lookup returns CDR1 MNHNY and CDR2 SVGAGI (reference sequence). The CDR3 consists of 15 residues. V was shortened by 2 bases and J by 7 bases, with 12 bases between the two germline ends. CDR3 nucleotide sequence: TGTGCCAGCAGTTACAGGCAGGGCGGAAATTCACCCCTCCACTTT. Translating gives CASSYRQGGNSPLHF.

J is TRBJ1-1 and V is TRBV5-1; TRBD1 might be the D (5 bases). Germline V gives CDR1 SGHRS, CDR2 YFSETQ. Trimming took off 4 bases at V and 2 bases at J, with 15 bases between the two ends. This CDR3 comprises 15 residues. CDR3 in amino acids: CASSPFAGINTEAFF. For the CDR3, the DNA is TGCGCCAGCAGCCCCTTTGCAGGGATCAACACTGAAGCTTTCTTT.

The chain uses TRBV5-1 and TRBJ2-3; a possible D gene is TRBD2 (7 bases). The CDR3 spans 15 residues. Between the trimmed V and J ends, which lost 4 bases and 4 bases, there was a span of 16 bases. Germline V gene sequence: CDR1 SGHRS, CDR2 YFSETQ. CDR3 in amino acids: CASSPRDGGPDTQYF. The CDR3 region has the DNA TGCGCCAGCAGCCCCAGGGACGGGGGGCCAGATACGCAGTATTTT.

The chain recombines TRBV6-1 with TRBJ2-7, with a possible D match to TRBD1 (5 bases). The ends were cut back, 3 bases at V and 8 bases at J, with 17 bases in the middle. This CDR3 contains 14 residues. Looked up from germline, CDR1 is MNHNS and CDR2 is SASEGT. CDR3 amino acids: CASSDLQVQKKQYF. The CDR3 DNA follows: TGTGCCAGCAGTGATTTACAGGTTCAGAAGAAGCAGTACTTC.

V is TRBV4-1 and J is TRBJ2-1; 8 nucleotides agree with TRBD1. The V gene end was trimmed by 1 base and the J gene end by 7 bases; junction bases not matched to a gene: 6. The germline CDR1 and CDR2 sequences are MGHRA and YSYEKL. The CDR3 contains 15 residues. DNA of the CDR3: TGCGCCAGCAGCCAAGGACCCAGGGGGCGGAATGAGCAGTTCTTC. It yields the protein CASSQGPRGRNEQFF.

This chain links TRBV6-4 with TRBJ1-1; D not resolved. CDR1 and CDR2 (germline): MRHNA, SNTAGT. The germline V and J ends were trimmed by 9 bases and 6 bases, with 17 bases remaining between them. This CDR3 is built from 13 residues. Written as DNA, the CDR3 is TGTGCCAGTAGAAATAGCCTTCGGGCTGAAGCTTTCTTT. Protein sequence: CASRNSLRAEAFF.

CDR3 protein: CASSPQGVNEKLFF. CDR3 nucleotide sequence: TGCGCCAGCAGCCCCCAGGGGGTGAACGAAAAACTGTTTTTT. This chain joins TRBV5-1 and TRBJ1-4; the match to TRBD1 covers 7 bases. The CDR3 runs 14 residues. The V and J ends lost 4 bases and 8 bases, in that order; junction bases with no gene match: 8. CDR1 and CDR2 from the germline V gene are SGHRS and YFSETQ. The entire variable domain, with the rest obtained from reference TRBV5-1 and TRBJ1-4, is as follows: KAGVTQTPRYLIKTRGQQVTLSCSPISGHRSVSWYQQTPGQGLQFLFEYFSETQRNKGNFPGRFSGRQFSNSRSEMNVSTLELGDSALYLCASSPQGVNEKLFFGSGTQLSVL.

CDR3 DNA: TGTGCCAGCAGTTACGGACAACCGAACACTGAAGCTTTCTTT. This sequence encodes CASSYGQPNTEAFF. The V and J genes are TRBV6-5 and TRBJ1-1; a weak D match, TRBD1 (5 bases). The CDR3 sequence is 14 residues long. Trimming stripped 2 bases from V and 1 base from J, with 8 bases between. Germline V gene lookup returns CDR1 MNHEY and CDR2 SVGAGI.

V is TRBV10-1 and J is TRBJ2-5; D might be TRBD2 (7 bases). The CDR3 consists of 14 residues. Trimming removed 2 bases at V and 4 bases at J, with 11 bases between. Germline V gives CDR1 WNHNN, CDR2 SYGVQD (reference sequence). In nucleotides, the CDR3 is TGCGCCAGCAGTGAGGGACGGGGGGCAGAGACCCAGTACTTC. Translated, it gives CASSEGRGAETQYF.

The chain is built from TRBV4-1 and TRBJ2-7; D may be TRBD2 (5 bases). The germline V gene has CDR1 MGHRA and CDR2 YSYEKL. The CDR3 loop spans 14 amino acids. Trimming removed 0 bases at V and 4 bases at J, with 10 bases between. For the CDR3, the DNA is TGCGCCAGCAGCCAAGACCAAGGACTTTACGAGCAGTACTTC. The encoded protein is CASSQDQGLYEQYF.

This chain uses TRBV18 with TRBJ1-1, with TRBD1 as a possible D gene (6 bases). CDR1 and CDR2 (germline): KGHSH, LQKENI. Trimming removed 6 bases from V and 1 base from J, with 15 bases in between. CDR3 length: 15 amino acids. CDR3 in amino acids: CASSARAGENTEAFF. The CDR3 coding sequence is TGTGCCAGCTCCGCGCGGGCAGGGGAGAACACTGAAGCTTTCTTT.

V usage is TRBV5-1 and J usage is TRBJ1-2, with 7 positions matching TRBD1. With 5 bases clipped from V and 8 bases from J, the junction kept 6 bases outside the gene matches. There are 12 residues in the CDR3. Per germline, CDR1 SGHRS and CDR2 YFSETQ. The CDR3 loop reads CASRSGGGGYTF. The CDR3 DNA follows: TGCGCCAGCAGGTCCGGAGGGGGCGGCTACACCTTC.

V is TRBV5-4 and J is TRBJ1-1; D possibly corresponds to TRBD1 (6 bases). V gave up 2 bases and J gave up 5 bases, with 19 bases separating them. This CDR3 spans 16 amino acids. Per germline, CDR1 SGHNT and CDR2 YYREEE (reference sequence). For the CDR3, the DNA is TGTGCCAGCAGCTTAGTTCGGCCAACCCAGGGGACTGAAGCTTTCTTT. It yields the protein CASSLVRPTQGTEAFF.

The chain combines TRBV7-6 with TRBJ2-1; 8 bases match TRBD1. Germline CDR1 reads SGHVS; CDR2 reads FNYEAQ. The CDR3 runs to 16 residues. V was pared by 4 bases and J by 8 bases, with 13 bases of the junction left unmatched. The CDR3 DNA reads TGTGCCAGCAGCTACGTACCGACAGGGGAAGGTGATGAGCAGTTCTTC. Translating gives CASSYVPTGEGDEQFF.

This sequence joins TRBV18 and TRBJ1-5; D ambiguous. Trimming removed 3 bases from V and 4 bases from J, with 10 bases in between. This CDR3 has 14 amino acids. Germline V gene lookup returns CDR1 KGHSH and CDR2 LQKENI. CDR3 DNA sequence: TGTGCCAGCTCACCGGGAGGGAAGAATCAGCCCCAGCATTTT. It translates to CASSPGGKNQPQHF.

This rearrangement joins TRBV7-3 to TRBJ2-2, with 7 bases fitting TRBD2. V shed 6 bases and J 4 bases; nucleotides not matched to a gene: 5. The germline CDR1 and CDR2 sequences are SGHTA and FQGTGA. This CDR3 comprises 14 residues. CDR3 nucleotides: TGTGCCAGCAGTCCGGGGGGTTTCACCGGGGAGCTGTTTTTT. Amino acid sequence: CASSPGGFTGELFF.

This chain joins TRBV11-2 and TRBJ1-1; the D is unclear. The CDR3 contains 14 residues. Germline V gene data show CDR1 as SGHAT and CDR2 as FQNNGV. V lost 2 bases to trimming and J lost 1 base, with 8 bases between them. Here the CDR3 DNA reads TGTGCCAGCAGCTTAATAGGCGGGAACACTGAAGCTTTCTTT. Translation gives CASSLIGGNTEAFF.

The chain links TRBV19 to TRBJ1-5; TRBD1 matches at 7 bases. Germline loops: CDR1 LNHDA, CDR2 SQIVND (reference sequence). Unmatched junction bases numbered 8, after V lost 6 bases and J lost 3 bases. The CDR3 has 15 residues. The CDR3 protein is CASSPPGQLNQPQHF. The CDR3 nucleotides read TGTGCCAGTAGCCCTCCGGGACAGCTCAATCAGCCCCAGCATTTT. The full variable domain, with the rest looked up from reference TRBV19 and TRBJ1-5, is DGGITQSPKYLFRKEGQNVTLSCEQNLNHDAMYWYRQDPGQGLRLIYYSQIVNDFQKGDIAEGYSVSREKKESFPLTVTSAQKNPTAFYLCASSPPGQLNQPQHFGDGTRLSIL.

This clone is a singleton in its sample. The genes are TRBV6-2 or TRBV6-3 and TRBJ1-2; maybe TRBD1 (5 bases). Trimming stripped 0 bases from V and 1 base from J, with 6 bases between. CDR1 is MNHEY, CDR2 SVGEGT, per germline. CDR3 size: 14 residues. The CDR3 loop is CASSYSGVNYGYTF. CDR3 coding DNA: TGTGCCAGCAGTTACTCAGGGGTTAACTATGGCTACACCTTC.

The J gene is TRBJ1-1, the V gene TRBV25-1, with 7 bases lining up with TRBD1. CDR3 length: 14 amino acids. Germline-derived CDR1 and CDR2 are MGHDK and SYGVNS. The V and J ends lost 6 bases and 11 bases, in that order; junction bases with no gene match: 15. CDR3 residues: CASSLGGAVAGAFF. In DNA, the CDR3 is TGTGCCAGCAGCCTAGGGGGCGCCGTTGCGGGGGCTTTCTTT.

The rearrangement joins TRBV27 to TRBJ2-3, with D possibly TRBD2 on 6 matching bases. Germline CDR1 MNHEY, CDR2 SMNVEV (reference sequence). This CDR3 region has 16 residues. V was cut by 7 bases and J by 2 bases, with 19 bases left in between. The CDR3 loop is CASTLTGTPVTDTQYF. The CDR3 DNA reads as TGTGCCAGCACCCTGACCGGGACTCCAGTCACAGATACGCAGTATTTT.

The V gene is TRBV4-1, the J gene TRBJ2-1; TRBD1 aligns across 7 bases. The trim removed 1 base at V and 5 bases at J, leaving 8 bases unmatched. The length of the CDR3 is 16 residues. Germline V gene data show CDR1 as MGHRA and CDR2 as YSYEKL. CDR3 region: CASSQGFPGQNNEQFF. CDR3 nucleotides: TGCGCCAGCAGCCAAGGTTTCCCGGGACAGAACAATGAGCAGTTCTTC.